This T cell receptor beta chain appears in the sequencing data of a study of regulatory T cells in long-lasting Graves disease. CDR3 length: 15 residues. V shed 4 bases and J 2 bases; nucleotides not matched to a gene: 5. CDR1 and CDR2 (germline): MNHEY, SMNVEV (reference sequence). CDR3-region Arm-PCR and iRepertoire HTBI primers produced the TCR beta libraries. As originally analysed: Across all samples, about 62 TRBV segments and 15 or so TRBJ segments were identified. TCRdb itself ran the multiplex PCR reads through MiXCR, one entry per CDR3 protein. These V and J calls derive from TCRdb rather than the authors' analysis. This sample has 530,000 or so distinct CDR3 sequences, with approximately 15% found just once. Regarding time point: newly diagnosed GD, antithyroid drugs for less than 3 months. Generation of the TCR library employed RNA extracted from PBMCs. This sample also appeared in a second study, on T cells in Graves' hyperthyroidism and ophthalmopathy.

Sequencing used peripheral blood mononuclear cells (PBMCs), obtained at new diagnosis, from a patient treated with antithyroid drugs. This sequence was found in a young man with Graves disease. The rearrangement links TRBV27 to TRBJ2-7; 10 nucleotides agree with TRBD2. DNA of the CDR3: TGTGCCAGCAGTTCTACTAGCGGGATCACCTACGAGCAGTACTTC. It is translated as CASSSTSGITYEQYF.